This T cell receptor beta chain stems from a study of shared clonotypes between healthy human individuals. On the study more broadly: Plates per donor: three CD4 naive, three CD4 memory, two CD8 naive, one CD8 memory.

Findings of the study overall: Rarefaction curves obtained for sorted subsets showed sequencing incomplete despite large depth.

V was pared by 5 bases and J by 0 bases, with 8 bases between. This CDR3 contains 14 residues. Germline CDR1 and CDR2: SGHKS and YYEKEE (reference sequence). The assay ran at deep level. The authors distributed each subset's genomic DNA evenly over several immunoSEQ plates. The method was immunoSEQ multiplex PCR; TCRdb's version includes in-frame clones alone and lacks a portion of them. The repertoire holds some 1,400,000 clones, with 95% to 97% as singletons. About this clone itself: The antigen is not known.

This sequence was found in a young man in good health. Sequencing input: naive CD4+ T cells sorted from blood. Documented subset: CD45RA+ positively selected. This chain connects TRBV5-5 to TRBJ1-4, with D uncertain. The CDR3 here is CASSYLTTNEKLFF. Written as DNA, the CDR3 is TGTGCCAGCAGTTACCTTACAACTAATGAAAAACTGTTTTTT.